The T cell receptor (beta chain) described here comes from a study of shared clonotypes between healthy human individuals. V lost 0 bases and J lost 1; bases outside the gene matches: 8. The CDR3 is made up of 18 amino acids. Germline V gene data show CDR1 as MGHRA and CDR2 as YSYEKL. Original processing notes: Junction-only sequences without quality scores were provided by ImmunoSEQ, so filtering was different. Using immunoSEQ multiplex PCR, the repertoire was profiled, and TCRdb retains in-frame clones only, with some absent. That table gives V, J and clone size, and the DNA gave D and trimming. Among about 590,000 clones, about 95% were seen once, and the ten largest hold less than 0.13%. CD8 cells classed as naive were CD45RO-negative and positively selected for CCR7, excluding terminally differentiated effector memory CD45RA+ cells.

The rearrangement joins TRBV4-1 to TRBJ1-2, with 10 bases fitting TRBD1. Sequencing used naive CD8+ T cells sorted from blood. The origin of this receptor is a woman aged 25 to 45 in good health. CDR3 nucleotide sequence: TGCGCCAGCAGCCAAGAGCTAAGACAGGGGGCGATTAACTATGGCTACACCTTC. Translated, it gives CASSQELRQGAINYGYTF.